The subject of this entry is one TCR beta chain. The CDR3 has 13 residues. From germline, CDR1 is KGHSH and CDR2 LQKENI. V was pared by 3 bases and J by 5 bases, with 10 bases between. The data derive from a study of control samples from healthy donors and cancer patients. The repertoire was sequenced with immunoSEQ multiplex PCR; TCRdb's copy has only in-frame clones and lacks some. Among under 150,000 clones listed, about nine tenths were seen once. Sequencing was done on a sample of blood. The clonotype comes from a man between 35 and 55 years old in good health. The chain links TRBV18 to TRBJ1-1; D is unclear. CDR3 sequence reads: CASSPVDGTEAFF. CDR3 DNA sequence: TGTGCCAGCTCACCGGTCGATGGGACTGAAGCTTTCTTT. Variable domain in full (rest from reference TRBV18 and TRBJ1-1): NAGVMQNPRHLVRRRGQEARLRCSPMKGHSHVYWYRQLPEEGLKFMVYLQKENIIDESGMPKERFSAEFPKEGPSILRIQQVVRGDSAAYFCASSPVDGTEAFFGQGTRLTVV.